The clone carrying this T cell receptor beta chain was detected many times. The antigen is undetermined. The entry originates in a study of glioma-infiltrating T cells. The study, taken as a whole, reports: Tissue-blood divergence was below expectation in non-neoplastic patients, above in gliomas.

Trimming took 5 bases from V and 8 from J; bases not matched to a gene: 10. The germline CDR1 and CDR2 sequences are SGHTA and FQGNSA. The CDR3 spans 16 residues. Amplification of TCR alpha and beta CDR3 regions from RNA used iRepertoire nested multiplex PCR. For one-step reverse transcription and amplification, 100-400 ng of tissue mRNA or PBMC total RNA was used. TCRdb recomputed calls from the multiplex PCR reads with MiXCR, one row per CDR3 protein. The table lists 100,000 to 150,000 distinct CDR3 sequences, around 23% of them singletons. The chain has TRBV7-2 and TRBJ2-1, with 12 bases fitting TRBD2. This TCR was sampled from a human donor with low-grade glioma or glioblastoma, undergoing nonglioma brain surgery, or in good health (not recorded which). Sequenced input: glioma tissue, nonneoplastic brain tissue, or PBMCs (not recorded which). CDR3 in amino acids: CASSRNLAGGVDEQFF. As DNA, the CDR3 is TGTGCCAGCAGCCGGAACCTAGCGGGAGGGGTGGATGAGCAGTTCTTC.